This record looks at one T cell receptor (beta chain) sequence and its context. This entry belongs to a study of blood T cell repertoires in COVID-19. Profiling relied on immunoSEQ multiplex PCR, and the TCRdb table lists in-frame clones only, not all of them. The table includes roughly 120,000 clones, about 89% detected once. The CDR3 loop spans 16 amino acids. Germline V lookup: CDR1 KGHDR, CDR2 SFDVKD. The V end was cut by 5 bases, the J end by 1 base, with 14 bases between. Sequenced sample: peripheral blood. The receptor comes from a man aged 40-50 years with acute or convalescent COVID-19. The J gene is TRBJ1-5, the V gene TRBV24-1; tentative D call: TRBD1 (5 bases). The chain's CDR3 is CATSGSRGGSNQPQHF. The CDR3 DNA sequence: TGTGCCACCAGTGGATCACGGGGGGGAAGCAATCAGCCCCAGCATTTT.